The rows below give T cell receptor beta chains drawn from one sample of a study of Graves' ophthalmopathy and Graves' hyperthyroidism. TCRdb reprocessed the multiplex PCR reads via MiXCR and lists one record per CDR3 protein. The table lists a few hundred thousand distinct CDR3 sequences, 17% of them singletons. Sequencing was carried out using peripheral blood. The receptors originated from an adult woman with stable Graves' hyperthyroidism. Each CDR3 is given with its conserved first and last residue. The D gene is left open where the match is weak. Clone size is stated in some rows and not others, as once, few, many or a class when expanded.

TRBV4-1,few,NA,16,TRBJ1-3,TGCGCCAGCAGCCGCAGTTCGGTGGGGTCTGGAAACACCATATATTTT,CASSRSSVGSGNTIYF
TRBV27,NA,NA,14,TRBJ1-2,TGTGCCAGCAGCCCGACAGGTCGGTCTAGTGGCTACACCTTC,CASSPTGRSSGYTF
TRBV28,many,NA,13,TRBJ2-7,TGTGCCAGCCGGGACTTTAGCTCCTACGAGCAGTACTTC,CASRDFSSYEQYF
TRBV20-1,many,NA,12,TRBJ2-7,TGCAGCGGGGGCCGGGCTACTCACGAGCAGTACTTC,CSGGRATHEQYF
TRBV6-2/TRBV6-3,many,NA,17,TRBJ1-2,TGTGCCAGCAGTTACTCGCTAGGGACACGGACTGATCTTGGCTACACCTTC,CASSYSLGTRTDLGYTF
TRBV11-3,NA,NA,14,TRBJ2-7,TGTGCCAGCAGAACGGACAGTAACTCCTACGAGCAGTACTTC,CASRTDSNSYEQYF
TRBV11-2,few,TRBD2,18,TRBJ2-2,TGTGCCAGCAGCTCTTCCGGGACTAGCGACGTGCGCACCGGGGAGCTGTTTTTT,CASSSSGTSDVRTGELFF
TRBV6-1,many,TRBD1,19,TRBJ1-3,TGTGCCAGCAGTGAAGCCACACTACAGGGGGGGTTTTCTGGAAACACCATATATTTT,CASSEATLQGGFSGNTIYF
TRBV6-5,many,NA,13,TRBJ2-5,TGTGCCAGCAGTTACCAGGGTTGGGAGACCCAGTACTTC,CASSYQGWETQYF
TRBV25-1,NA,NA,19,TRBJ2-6,TGTGCCAGCAGTGAATCCCGGAGAGGGAAGACCTCTGGGGCCAACGTCCTGACTTTC,CASSESRRGKTSGANVLTF
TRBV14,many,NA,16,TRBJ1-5,TGTGCCAGCAGCCAGGACAGACCGACTAGCAATCAGCCCCAGCATTTT,CASSQDRPTSNQPQHF
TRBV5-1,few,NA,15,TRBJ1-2,TGCGCCAGCAGCTTGGCTGGCAGAGGGGACTATGGCTACACCTTC,CASSLAGRGDYGYTF
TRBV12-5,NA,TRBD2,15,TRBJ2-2,TGTGCTAGTGACACTCCCAAGCGGGGCACCGGGGAGCTGTTTTTT,CASDTPKRGTGELFF
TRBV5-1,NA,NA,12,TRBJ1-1,TGCGCCAGCAGCTTGGGCAGTACTGAAGCTTCCTTT,CASSLGSTEASF
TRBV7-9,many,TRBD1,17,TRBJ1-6,TGTGCCAGCAGCTTGGCCACCGGGACAGGGGATAATTCACCCCTCCACTTT,CASSLATGTGDNSPLHF
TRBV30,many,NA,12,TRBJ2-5,TGTGCCTGGAGTGAAGCGGTCGAGACCCAGTACTTC,CAWSEAVETQYF
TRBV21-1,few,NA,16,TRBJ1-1,TGTGTCTGCAGTTTGGTGGGGGTAATGATGAACACTGAAGCTTTCTTT,CVCSLVGVMMNTEAFF
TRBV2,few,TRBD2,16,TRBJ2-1,TGTGCCACCAACCCCGCTAGCGGGAATTCCTACAATGAGCAGTTCTTC,CATNPASGNSYNEQFF
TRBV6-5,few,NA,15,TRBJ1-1,TGTGCCAGCAGTTACTCCCGGAGGTCGGACTCTGAAGCTTTCTTT,CASSYSRRSDSEAFF
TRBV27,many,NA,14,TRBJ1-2,TGTGCCAGCGGATTCAGAACTCCTCTGCAAGGCTACACCTTC,CASGFRTPLQGYTF
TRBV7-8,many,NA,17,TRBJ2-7,TGTGCCAGCAGCTTAGGAGGGTTCGTTAGCCGGAGTTACGAGCAGTACTTC,CASSLGGFVSRSYEQYF
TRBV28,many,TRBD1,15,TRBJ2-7,TGTGCCAGCAGTTCTACCGGGACAGGGGATTTCGAGCAGTACTTC,CASSSTGTGDFEQYF
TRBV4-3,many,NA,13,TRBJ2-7,TGCGCCAGCAGCCAAGTCAGAGGGCGGGAGCAGTACTTC,CASSQVRGREQYF
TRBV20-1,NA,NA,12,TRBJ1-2,TGCAGTGCTAGAGAACAGGGAATTGGCTACACCTTC,CSAREQGIGYTF
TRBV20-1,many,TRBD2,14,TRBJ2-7,TGCAGTGCTAGAGAGCTAACTCTAGCGGGACAATTGTACTTC,CSARELTLAGQLYF
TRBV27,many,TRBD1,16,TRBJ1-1,TGTGCCAGCAGTTTACCCCGACAGGGTAGGACAACTGAAGCTTTCTTT,CASSLPRQGRTTEAFF
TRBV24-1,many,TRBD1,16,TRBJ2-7,TGTGCCACCAGTGATTCACGACAGGGTTACCCCTACGAGCAGTACTTC,CATSDSRQGYPYEQYF
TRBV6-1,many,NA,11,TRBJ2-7,TGTGCCAGCAGTGAACTGGACGAGCAGTACTTC,CASSELDEQYF
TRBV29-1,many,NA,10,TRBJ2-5,TGCAGCGTTGAATCGGGGTTCCAGTACTTC,CSVESGFQYF
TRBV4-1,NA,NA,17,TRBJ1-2,TGCGCCAGCAGCCAAGGCCGTATCCGGGACTTTTTTGGTGGCTACACCTTC,CASSQGRIRDFFGGYTF
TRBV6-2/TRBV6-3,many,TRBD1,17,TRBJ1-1,TGTGCCAGCAGTTACTCGGCCAGGGACAGGGGAGGCACTGAAGCTTTCTTT,CASSYSARDRGGTEAFF
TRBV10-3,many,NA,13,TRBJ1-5,TGTGCCACCATGGAGGCAGCAAATCAGCCCCAGCATTTT,CATMEAANQPQHF
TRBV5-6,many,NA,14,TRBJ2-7,TGTGCCAGCAGCTGGACCGGGATCCAAAACGAGCAGTACTTC,CASSWTGIQNEQYF
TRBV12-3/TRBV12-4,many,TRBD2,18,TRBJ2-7,TGTGCCAGCAGTCCTTCGACTAGCGGCTCGGTATGGTCCTACGAGCAGTACTTC,CASSPSTSGSVWSYEQYF
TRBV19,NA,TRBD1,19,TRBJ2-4,TGTGCCAGTAGTATGGGACAGCACAGAGAATTTTTAGCCAAAAACATTCAGTACTTC,CASSMGQHREFLAKNIQYF
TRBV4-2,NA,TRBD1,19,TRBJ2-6,TGTGCCAGCAGCCAAGTCGGGACAGGGGGAGGTTCTGGGGCCAACGTCCTGACTTTC,CASSQVGTGGGSGANVLTF
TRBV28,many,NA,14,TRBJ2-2,TGTGCCAGCAGTTTATCTGGGGACACCGGGGAGCTGTTTTTT,CASSLSGDTGELFF
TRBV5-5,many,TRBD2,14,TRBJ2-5,TGTGCCAGCAGCCCGGGGGGACTCACGGGGACCCAGTACTTC,CASSPGGLTGTQYF
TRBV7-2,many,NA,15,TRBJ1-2,TGTGCCAGCAGCTCTCTAGCCAGGACTAACTATGGCTACACCTTC,CASSSLARTNYGYTF
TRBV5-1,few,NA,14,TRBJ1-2,TGCGCCAGCAGCTTGGACAGGGCCTTCTATGGCTACACCTTC,CASSLDRAFYGYTF
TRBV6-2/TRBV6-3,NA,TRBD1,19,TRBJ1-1,TGTGCCAGCAGTACAATGAACACCAGGGGGACGGTTAGCTGGACTGAAGCTTTCTTT,CASSTMNTRGTVSWTEAFF
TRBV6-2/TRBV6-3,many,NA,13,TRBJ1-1,TGTGCCAGCAGCCCTGTCCCCGCCGACGAAGCTTTCTTT,CASSPVPADEAFF
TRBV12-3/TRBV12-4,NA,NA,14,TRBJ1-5,TGTGCCAGCAGTCTAGGACCCATAGGCCAGCCCCAGCATTTT,CASSLGPIGQPQHF
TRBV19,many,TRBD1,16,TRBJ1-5,TGTGCCAGTAGTAGAGACAGGGGGCATTATAATCAGCCCCAGCATTTT,CASSRDRGHYNQPQHF
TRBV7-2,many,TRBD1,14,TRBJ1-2,TGTGCCAGCAGCCTTGGGACAGCTAACTATGGCTACACCTTC,CASSLGTANYGYTF
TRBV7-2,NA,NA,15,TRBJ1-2,TGTGCCAGCAGCTTAGAGTTCGGCGGTAACTATGGCTACACCTTC,CASSLEFGGNYGYTF
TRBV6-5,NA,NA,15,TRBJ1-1,TGTGCCAGCAGTTATGAGGGACACCTGAACACTGAAGCTTTCTTT,CASSYEGHLNTEAFF
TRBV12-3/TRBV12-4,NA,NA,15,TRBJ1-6,TGTGCCAGCAGCTATGGGAGTCACTATAATTCACCCCTCCACTTT,CASSYGSHYNSPLHF